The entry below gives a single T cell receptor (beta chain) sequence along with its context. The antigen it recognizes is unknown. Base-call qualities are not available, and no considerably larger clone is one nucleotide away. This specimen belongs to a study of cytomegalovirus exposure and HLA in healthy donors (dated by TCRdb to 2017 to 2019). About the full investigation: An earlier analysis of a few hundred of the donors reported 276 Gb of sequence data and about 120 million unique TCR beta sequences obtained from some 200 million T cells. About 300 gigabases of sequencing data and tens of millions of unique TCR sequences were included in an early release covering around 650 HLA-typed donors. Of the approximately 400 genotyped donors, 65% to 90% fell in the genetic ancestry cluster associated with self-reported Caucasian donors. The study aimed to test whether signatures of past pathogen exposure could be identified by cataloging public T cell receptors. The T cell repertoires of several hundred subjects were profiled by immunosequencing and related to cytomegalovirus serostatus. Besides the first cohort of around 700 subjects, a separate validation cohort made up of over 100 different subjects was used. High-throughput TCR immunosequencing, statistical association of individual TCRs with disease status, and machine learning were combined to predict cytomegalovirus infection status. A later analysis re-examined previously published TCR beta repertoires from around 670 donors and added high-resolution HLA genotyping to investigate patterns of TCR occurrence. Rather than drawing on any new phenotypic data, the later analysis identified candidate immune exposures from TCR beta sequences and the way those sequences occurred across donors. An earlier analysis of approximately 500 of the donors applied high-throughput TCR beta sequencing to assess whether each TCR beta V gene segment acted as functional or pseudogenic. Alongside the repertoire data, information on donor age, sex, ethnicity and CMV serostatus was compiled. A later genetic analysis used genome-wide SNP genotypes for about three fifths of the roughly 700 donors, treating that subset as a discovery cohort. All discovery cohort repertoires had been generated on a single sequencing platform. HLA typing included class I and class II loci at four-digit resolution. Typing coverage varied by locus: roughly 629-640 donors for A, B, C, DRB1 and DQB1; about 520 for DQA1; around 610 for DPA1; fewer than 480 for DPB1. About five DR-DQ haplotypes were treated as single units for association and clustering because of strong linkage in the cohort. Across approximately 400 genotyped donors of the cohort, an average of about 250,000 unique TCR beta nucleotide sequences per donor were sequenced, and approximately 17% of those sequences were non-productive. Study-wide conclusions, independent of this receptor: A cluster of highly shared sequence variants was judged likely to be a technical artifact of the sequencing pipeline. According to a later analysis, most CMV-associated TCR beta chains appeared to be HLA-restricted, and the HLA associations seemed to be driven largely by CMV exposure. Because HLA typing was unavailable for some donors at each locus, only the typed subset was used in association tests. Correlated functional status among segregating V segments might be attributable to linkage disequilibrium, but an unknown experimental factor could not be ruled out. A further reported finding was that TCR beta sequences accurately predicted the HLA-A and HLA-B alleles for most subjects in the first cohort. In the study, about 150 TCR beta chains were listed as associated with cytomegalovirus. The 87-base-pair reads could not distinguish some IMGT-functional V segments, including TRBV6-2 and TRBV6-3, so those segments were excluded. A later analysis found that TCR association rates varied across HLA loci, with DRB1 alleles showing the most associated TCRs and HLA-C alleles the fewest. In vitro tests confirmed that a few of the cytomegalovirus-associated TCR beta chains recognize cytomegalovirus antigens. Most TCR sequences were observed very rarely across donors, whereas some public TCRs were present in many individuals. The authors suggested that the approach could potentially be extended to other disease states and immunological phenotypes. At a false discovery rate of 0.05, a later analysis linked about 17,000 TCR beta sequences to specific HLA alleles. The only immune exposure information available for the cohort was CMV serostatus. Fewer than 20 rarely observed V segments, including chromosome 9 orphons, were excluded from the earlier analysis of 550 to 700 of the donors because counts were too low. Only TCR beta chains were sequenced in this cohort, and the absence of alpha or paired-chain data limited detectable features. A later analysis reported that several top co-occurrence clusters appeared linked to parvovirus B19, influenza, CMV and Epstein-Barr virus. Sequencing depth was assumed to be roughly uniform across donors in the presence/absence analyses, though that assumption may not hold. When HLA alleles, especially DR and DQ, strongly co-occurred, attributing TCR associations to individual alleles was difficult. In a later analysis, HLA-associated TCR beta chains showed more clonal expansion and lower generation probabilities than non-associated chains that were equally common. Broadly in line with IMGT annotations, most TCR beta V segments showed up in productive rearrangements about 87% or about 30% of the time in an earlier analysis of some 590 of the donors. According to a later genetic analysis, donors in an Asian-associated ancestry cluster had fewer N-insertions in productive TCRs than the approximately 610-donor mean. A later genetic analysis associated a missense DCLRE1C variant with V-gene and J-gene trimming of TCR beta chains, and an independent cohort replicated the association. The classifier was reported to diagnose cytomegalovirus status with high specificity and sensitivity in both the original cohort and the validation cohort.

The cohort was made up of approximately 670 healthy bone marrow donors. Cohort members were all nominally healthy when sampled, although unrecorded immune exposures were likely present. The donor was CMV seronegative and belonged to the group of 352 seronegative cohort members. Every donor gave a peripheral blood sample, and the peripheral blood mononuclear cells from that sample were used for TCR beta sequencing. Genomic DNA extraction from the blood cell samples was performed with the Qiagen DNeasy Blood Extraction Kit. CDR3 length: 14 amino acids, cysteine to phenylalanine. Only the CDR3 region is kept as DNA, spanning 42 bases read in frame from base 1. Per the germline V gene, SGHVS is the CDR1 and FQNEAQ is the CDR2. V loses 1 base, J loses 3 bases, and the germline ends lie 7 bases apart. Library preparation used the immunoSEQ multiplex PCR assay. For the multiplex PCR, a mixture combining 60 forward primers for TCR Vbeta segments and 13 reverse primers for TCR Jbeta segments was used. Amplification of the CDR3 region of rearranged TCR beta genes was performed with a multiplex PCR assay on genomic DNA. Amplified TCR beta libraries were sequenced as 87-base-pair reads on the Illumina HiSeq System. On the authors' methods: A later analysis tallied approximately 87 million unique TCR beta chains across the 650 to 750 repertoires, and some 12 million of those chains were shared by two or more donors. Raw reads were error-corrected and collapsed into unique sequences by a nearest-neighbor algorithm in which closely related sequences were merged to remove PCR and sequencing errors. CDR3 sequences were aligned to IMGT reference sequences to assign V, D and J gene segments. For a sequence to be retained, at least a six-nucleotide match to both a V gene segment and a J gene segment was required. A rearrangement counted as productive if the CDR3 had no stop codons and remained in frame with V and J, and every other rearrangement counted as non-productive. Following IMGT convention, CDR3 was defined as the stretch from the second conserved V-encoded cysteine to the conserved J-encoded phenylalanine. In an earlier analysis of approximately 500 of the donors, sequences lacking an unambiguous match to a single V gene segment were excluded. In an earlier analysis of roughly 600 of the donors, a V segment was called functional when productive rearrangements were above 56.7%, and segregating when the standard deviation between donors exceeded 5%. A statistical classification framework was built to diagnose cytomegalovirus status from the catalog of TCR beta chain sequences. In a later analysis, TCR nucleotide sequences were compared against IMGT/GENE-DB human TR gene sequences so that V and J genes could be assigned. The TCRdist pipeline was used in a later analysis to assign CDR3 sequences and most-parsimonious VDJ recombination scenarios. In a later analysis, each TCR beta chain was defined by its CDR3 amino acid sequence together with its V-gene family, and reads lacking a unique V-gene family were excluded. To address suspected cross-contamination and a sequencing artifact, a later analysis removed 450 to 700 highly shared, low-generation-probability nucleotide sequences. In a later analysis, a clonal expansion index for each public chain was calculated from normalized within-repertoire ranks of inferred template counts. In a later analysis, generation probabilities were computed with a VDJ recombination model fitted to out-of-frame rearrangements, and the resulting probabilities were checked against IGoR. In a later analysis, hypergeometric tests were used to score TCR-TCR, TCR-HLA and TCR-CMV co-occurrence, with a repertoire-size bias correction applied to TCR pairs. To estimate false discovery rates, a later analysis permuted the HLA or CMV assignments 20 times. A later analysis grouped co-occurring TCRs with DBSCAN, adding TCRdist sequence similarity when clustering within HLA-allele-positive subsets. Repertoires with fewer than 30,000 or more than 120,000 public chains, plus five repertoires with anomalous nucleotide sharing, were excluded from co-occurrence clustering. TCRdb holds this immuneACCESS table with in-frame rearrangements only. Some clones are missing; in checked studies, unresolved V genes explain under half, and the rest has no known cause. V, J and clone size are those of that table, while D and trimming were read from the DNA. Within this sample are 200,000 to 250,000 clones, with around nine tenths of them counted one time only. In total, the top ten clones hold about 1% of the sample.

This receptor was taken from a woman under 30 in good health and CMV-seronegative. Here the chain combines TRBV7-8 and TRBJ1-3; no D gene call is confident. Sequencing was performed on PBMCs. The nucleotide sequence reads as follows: TGTGCCAGCAGCTTAGAGACATTTGGAAACACCATATATTTT. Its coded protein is CASSLETFGNTIYF.